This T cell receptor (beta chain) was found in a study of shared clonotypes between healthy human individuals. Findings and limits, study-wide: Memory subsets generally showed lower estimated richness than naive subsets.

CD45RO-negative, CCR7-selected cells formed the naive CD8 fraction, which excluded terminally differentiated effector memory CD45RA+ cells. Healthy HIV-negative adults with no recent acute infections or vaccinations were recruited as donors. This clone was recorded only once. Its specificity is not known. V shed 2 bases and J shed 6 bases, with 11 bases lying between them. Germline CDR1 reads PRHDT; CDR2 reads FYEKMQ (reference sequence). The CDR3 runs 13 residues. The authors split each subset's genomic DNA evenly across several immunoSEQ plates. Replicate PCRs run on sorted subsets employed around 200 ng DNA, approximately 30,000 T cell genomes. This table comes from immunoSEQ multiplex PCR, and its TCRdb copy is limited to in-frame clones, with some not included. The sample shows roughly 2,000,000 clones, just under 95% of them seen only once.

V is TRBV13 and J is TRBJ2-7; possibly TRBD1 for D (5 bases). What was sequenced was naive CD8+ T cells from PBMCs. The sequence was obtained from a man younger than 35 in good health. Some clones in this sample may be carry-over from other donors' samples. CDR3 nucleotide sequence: TGTGCCAGCAGCTTAAAAGGGGCGCGCGAGCAGTACTTC. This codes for CASSLKGAREQYF. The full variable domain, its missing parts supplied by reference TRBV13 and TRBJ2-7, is AAGVIQSPRHLIKEKRETATLKCYPIPRHDTVYWYQQGPGQDPQFLISFYEKMQSDKGSIPDRFSAQQFSDYHSELNMSSLELGDSALYFCASSLKGAREQYFGPGTRLTVT.